The TCR beta chain under discussion was sequenced for a study of blood T cell repertoires in COVID-19. Study as a whole: COVID-19 samples, acute and convalescent, were from the United States, Italy and Spain. Sources were T cells, B-cell-depleted T cells, or PBMCs; the material itself was cDNA or gDNA.

Original handling: It was from reference gene primer amplification that nucleated cell counts were estimated. TCRdb keeps only in-frame clones here, not all; method: immunoSEQ multiplex PCR. Clone size and the V and J calls come from that table; the DNA yielded D and trimming. The profile shows around 250,000 clones, roughly nine tenths of them singletons. In germline, CDR1 is DFQATT, CDR2 SNEGSKA (reference sequence). This CDR3 spans 11 amino acids. V was clipped by 3 bases and J by 14 bases, with 14 bases between them. The sequenced sample consisted of peripheral blood. This receptor was obtained from a woman aged 35 to 49 who had recovered from COVID-19. The gene calls are TRBV20-1 and TRBJ2-1; tentative D call: TRBD1 (5 bases). CDR3 nucleotides: TGCAGTGCTAGTTTTGGGGCCAGGGAGTTCTTC. Its protein is CSASFGAREFF.